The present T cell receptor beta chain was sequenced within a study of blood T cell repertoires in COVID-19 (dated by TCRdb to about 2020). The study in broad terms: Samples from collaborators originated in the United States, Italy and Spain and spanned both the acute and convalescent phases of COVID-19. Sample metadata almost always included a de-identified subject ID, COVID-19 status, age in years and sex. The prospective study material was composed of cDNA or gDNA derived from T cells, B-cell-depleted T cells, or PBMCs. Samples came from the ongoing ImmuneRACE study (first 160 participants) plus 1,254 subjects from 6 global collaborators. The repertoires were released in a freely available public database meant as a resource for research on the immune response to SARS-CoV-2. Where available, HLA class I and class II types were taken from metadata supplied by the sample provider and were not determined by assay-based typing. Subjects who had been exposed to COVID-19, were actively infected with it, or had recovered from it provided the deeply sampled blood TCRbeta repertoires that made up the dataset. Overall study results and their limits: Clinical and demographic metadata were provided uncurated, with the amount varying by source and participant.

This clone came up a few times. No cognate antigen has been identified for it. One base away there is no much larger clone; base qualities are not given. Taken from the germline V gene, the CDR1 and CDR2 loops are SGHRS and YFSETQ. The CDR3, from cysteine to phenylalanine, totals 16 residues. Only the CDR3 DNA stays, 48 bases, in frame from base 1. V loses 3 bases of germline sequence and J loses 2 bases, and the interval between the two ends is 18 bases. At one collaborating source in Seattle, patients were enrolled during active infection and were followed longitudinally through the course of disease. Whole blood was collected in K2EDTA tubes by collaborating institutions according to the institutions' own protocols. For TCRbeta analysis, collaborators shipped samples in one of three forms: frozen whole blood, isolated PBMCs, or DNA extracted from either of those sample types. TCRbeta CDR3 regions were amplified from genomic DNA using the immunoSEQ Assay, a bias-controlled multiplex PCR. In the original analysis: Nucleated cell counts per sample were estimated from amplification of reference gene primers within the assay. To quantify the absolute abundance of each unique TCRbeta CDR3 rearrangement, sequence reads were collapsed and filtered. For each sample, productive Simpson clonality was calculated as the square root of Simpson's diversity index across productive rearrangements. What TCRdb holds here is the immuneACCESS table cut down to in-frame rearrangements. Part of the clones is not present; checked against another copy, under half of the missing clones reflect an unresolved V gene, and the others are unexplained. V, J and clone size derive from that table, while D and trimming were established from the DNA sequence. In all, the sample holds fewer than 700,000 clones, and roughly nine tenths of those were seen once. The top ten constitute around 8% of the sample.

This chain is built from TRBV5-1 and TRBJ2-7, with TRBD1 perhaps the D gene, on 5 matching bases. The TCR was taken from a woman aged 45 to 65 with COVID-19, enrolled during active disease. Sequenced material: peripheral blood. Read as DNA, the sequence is TGCGCCAGCAGCTGGGGCGGTAGGGCAGATCCCTACGAGCAGTACTTC. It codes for CASSWGGRADPYEQYF.